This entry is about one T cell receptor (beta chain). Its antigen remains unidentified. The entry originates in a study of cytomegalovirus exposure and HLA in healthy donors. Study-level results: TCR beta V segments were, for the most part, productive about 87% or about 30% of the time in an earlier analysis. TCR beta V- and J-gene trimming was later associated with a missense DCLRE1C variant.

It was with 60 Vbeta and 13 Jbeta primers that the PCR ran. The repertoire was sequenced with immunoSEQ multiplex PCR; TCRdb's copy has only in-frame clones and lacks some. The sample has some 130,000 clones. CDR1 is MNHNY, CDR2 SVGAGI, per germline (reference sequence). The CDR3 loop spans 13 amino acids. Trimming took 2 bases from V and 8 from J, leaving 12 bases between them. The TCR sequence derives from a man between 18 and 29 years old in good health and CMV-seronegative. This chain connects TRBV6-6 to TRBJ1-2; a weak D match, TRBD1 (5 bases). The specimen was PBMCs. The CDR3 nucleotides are TGTGCCAGCAGTTACCGGGAGGGGCTAGGCTACACCTTC. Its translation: CASSYREGLGYTF.